Presented here are 21 T cell receptor beta chains from one specimen sequenced in a study of response to subunit inactivated influenza vaccine. One entry per CDR3 protein, called by TCRdb with MiXCR from the RT-PCR reads. The data show hundreds of thousands of distinct CDR3 sequences, roughly 13% seen once. This specimen consisted of PBMCs from blood, obtained 35 to 45 days after vaccination. All receptors derive from a man aged 45-60 years who received an inactivated influenza vaccine.

The CDR3 sequence: CSARNPGTPNSRYEQYF. In DNA, the CDR3 is TGCAGTGCTAGAAATCCCGGGACACCCAATAGTCGTTACGAGCAGTACTTC. V gene TRBV20-1 combines with J gene TRBJ2-7, with D maybe TRBD1 (6 bases). Germline V gene data show CDR1 as DFQATT and CDR2 as SNEGSKA (reference sequence). The CDR3 has 17 amino acids. The V and J ends lost 2 bases and 4 bases respectively, with 24 bases between them.

This clonotype was detected ten times or more. The chain uses TRBV2 and TRBJ2-3, with 7 positions matching TRBD1. V lost 2 bases and J lost 0; bases outside the gene matches: 5. Germline V gene data show CDR1 as SNHLY and CDR2 as FYNNEI. The CDR3 has 16 amino acids. CDR3 sequence (DNA): TGTGCCAGCAGTGAACCAACAGGGGTGAGCACAGATACGCAGTATTTT. This encodes CASSEPTGVSTDTQYF.

The V call is TRBV7-2, the J call TRBJ2-7; D might be TRBD2 (5 bases). Germline V gene lookup returns CDR1 SGHTA and CDR2 FQGNSA. Trimming stripped 5 bases from V and 2 bases from J, with 16 bases between. The CDR3 is 15 amino acids. The CDR3 sequence: CASSKARSATYEQYF. CDR3 coding DNA: TGTGCCAGCAGCAAGGCCCGTAGCGCAACCTACGAGCAGTACTTC.

In its sample, this clonotype was seen many times. V is TRBV12-3 or TRBV12-4 and J is TRBJ2-3; 8 bases map to TRBD2. Trimming at V came to 3 bases and at J to 3 bases, leaving 5 bases not matched to a gene. The CDR3 has 15 amino acids. In nucleotides, the CDR3 is TGTGCCAGCAGTTTTCAGCGGGGGAGGACAGATACGCAGTATTTT. Translating gives CASSFQRGRTDTQYF.

This clonotype has a count of ten or more. CDR3: CASSLGQVGEQFF. CDR3 sequence (DNA): TGTGCCAGCAGTTTGGGGCAGGTGGGTGAGCAGTTCTTC. The rearrangement links TRBV12-3 or TRBV12-4 to TRBJ2-1, with D perhaps matching TRBD1 (5 bases). Trimming left V 3 bases short and J 9 bases short, with 12 bases between. The CDR3 consists of 13 residues.

This clonotype was detected a few times. This chain uses TRBV11-2 with TRBJ2-5, with TRBD2 matching 8 bases. The CDR3 totals 11 residues. After removal of 5 bases from V and 12 bases from J, the junction contained 5 bases not matched to a gene. Looked up from germline, CDR1 is SGHAT and CDR2 is FQNNGV. The CDR3 region is CASSLGLAKYF. The CDR3 DNA reads TGTGCCAGCAGCCTCGGACTAGCTAAGTACTTC.

On this clonotype: Here the CDR3 omits its conserved ending phenylalanine or tryptophan, so a read error is the likely source. CDR3: CASRQNPLAGERGETQYI. CDR3 nucleotide sequence: TGTGCCAGCAGACAAAACCCACTAGCGGGAGAAAGAGGGGAGACCCAGTACATC. The chain is built from TRBV6-2 or TRBV6-3 and TRBJ2-5, with 11 nucleotides matching TRBD2. Trimming took 6 bases from V and 5 from J; bases not matched to a gene: 17. Germline loops: CDR1 MNHEY, CDR2 SVGEGT. The length of the CDR3 is 18 residues.

The genes are TRBV3-1 and TRBJ1-4; a possible D gene is TRBD1 (6 bases). This CDR3 region has 16 residues. Germline V gene lookup returns CDR1 LGHDT and CDR2 YNNKEL (reference sequence). Trimming stripped 2 bases from V and 7 bases from J, with 17 bases between. The CDR3 here is CASSQPGAAVGEKLFF. In DNA, the CDR3 is TGTGCCAGCAGCCAACCGGGGGCCGCCGTTGGTGAAAAACTGTTTTTT.

A few counts support this clonotype. The V and J genes are TRBV20-1 and TRBJ2-5, with a possible D match to TRBD2 (5 bases). The CDR3 totals 16 residues. Germline values: CDR1 DFQATT, CDR2 SNEGSKA (reference sequence). Trimming pared 0 bases from V and 3 bases from J, leaving 17 bases between. The DNA of the CDR3 is TGCAGTGCTAGAGATCTTGTGGGAGAAGGAGAAGAGACCCAGTACTTC. It encodes CSARDLVGEGEETQYF.

The chain links TRBV29-1 to TRBJ2-7; D not certain. The CDR3 has 15 amino acids. The germline gives CDR1 SQVTM, CDR2 ANQGSEA. Trimming left V 2 bases short and J 0 bases short, with 14 bases between. CDR3 amino acids: CSVEILGWGSYEQYF. The DNA for the CDR3 is TGCAGCGTTGAAATTTTAGGCTGGGGCTCCTACGAGCAGTACTTC.

This clonotype was detected ten times or more. The rearrangement joins TRBV5-5 to TRBJ1-6; 8 positions match TRBD1. The germline gives CDR1 SGHKS, CDR2 YYEKEE (reference sequence). The CDR3 covers 14 residues. V was pared by 2 bases and J by 7 bases, with 2 bases of the junction left unmatched. CDR3 residues: CASSFDRGNSPLHF. CDR3 bases: TGTGCCAGCAGCTTCGACAGGGGCAATTCACCCCTCCACTTT.

The gene calls are TRBV15 and TRBJ2-3, with 8 bases fitting TRBD2. Germline V gene lookup returns CDR1 LNHNV and CDR2 YYDKDF (reference sequence). The CDR3 contains 16 residues. V shed 5 bases and J 3 bases; nucleotides not matched to a gene: 10. The CDR3 nucleotides are TGTGCCACCAGCGCTCGGGCCAGCGGGGGAACAGATACGCAGTATTTT. Its protein is CATSARASGGTDTQYF.

The rearrangement uses TRBV3-1 and TRBJ2-2, with unresolved D. V lost 2 bases and J 0 bases, leaving 7 bases between the germline ends. Germline CDR1 LGHDT, CDR2 YNNKEL (reference sequence). There are 15 residues in the CDR3. The CDR3, as DNA: TGTGCCAGCAGCCAATTGGTTTCGAACACCGGGGAGCTGTTTTTT. The encoded protein is CASSQLVSNTGELFF.

This chain joins TRBV5-1 and TRBJ1-5; no definite D call. V lost 5 bases and J 2 bases, leaving 8 bases between the germline ends. Germline V gene data show CDR1 as SGHRS and CDR2 as YFSETQ. The CDR3 has 13 residues. The CDR3 loop reads CASRSGGNQPQHF. In DNA form, the CDR3 reads TGCGCCAGCAGATCTGGGGGCAATCAGCCCCAGCATTTT.

J is TRBJ2-1 and V is TRBV3-1; 12 nucleotides align to TRBD2. The CDR3 runs to 16 residues. The junction had 12 bases not matched to a gene; V was cut back by 1 base and J by 14 bases. In germline, CDR1 is LGHDT, CDR2 YNNKEL (reference sequence). CDR3 amino acids: CASSQATSGGSPRKFF. In DNA, the CDR3 is TGTGCCAGCAGCCAAGCCACTAGCGGGGGGTCCCCCCGAAAGTTCTTC.

The chain employs TRBV19 and TRBJ2-5, with no clear D. Germline loops: CDR1 LNHDA, CDR2 SQIVND (reference sequence). V lost 6 bases to trimming and J lost 0 bases, with 20 bases between them. This CDR3 region has 17 residues. CDR3 protein: CASRGMDGTKYQETQYF. CDR3 bases: TGTGCCAGTAGGGGCATGGACGGAACAAAATACCAAGAGACCCAGTACTTC.

The chain recombines TRBV6-1 with TRBJ2-2; 8 positions match TRBD2. Trimming cost V 5 bases and J 1 base; bases outside gene matches: 6. Germline V gene lookup returns CDR1 MNHNS and CDR2 SASEGT. The CDR3 length is 16 residues. This chain's CDR3 is CASSPPGLGNTGELFF. CDR3 bases: TGTGCCAGCAGTCCGCCGGGACTAGGGAACACCGGGGAGCTGTTTTTT.

The chain recombines TRBV30 with TRBJ1-5; D is perhaps TRBD1 (5 bases). From germline, CDR1 is GTSNPN and CDR2 SVGIG (reference sequence). CDR3 length: 13 residues. V lost 5 bases and J lost 6, with 14 bases in between. CDR3 protein: CAWDGGYGQPQHF. CDR3 sequence (DNA): TGTGCCTGGGACGGGGGTTACGGTCAGCCCCAGCATTTT.

This clonotype was observed a handful of times. V and J are TRBV3-1 and TRBJ1-5; 10 nucleotides match TRBD1. Germline CDR1 reads LGHDT; CDR2 reads YNNKEL (reference sequence). The CDR3 covers 18 residues. The trim removed 4 bases at V and 1 base at J, leaving 10 bases unmatched. The CDR3 sequence is CASSRGQGTRESNQPQHF. The CDR3 DNA sequence: TGTGCCAGCAGCCGGGGACAGGGGACGAGGGAGAGCAATCAGCCCCAGCATTTT. The variable domain in full, completed from reference TRBV3-1 and TRBJ1-5, reads DTAVSQTPKYLVTQMGNDKSIKCEQNLGHDTMYWYKQDSKKFLKIMFSYNNKELIINETVPNRFSPKSPDKAHLNLHINSLELGDSAVYFCASSRGQGTRESNQPQHFGDGTRLSIL.

This clonotype has a handful of counts. The J gene is TRBJ2-3, the V gene TRBV18; D not certain. Trimming left V 4 bases short and J 4 bases short, with 15 bases between. CDR3 length: 15 amino acids. Germline V lookup: CDR1 KGHSH, CDR2 LQKENI. The CDR3 bases are TGTGCCAGCTCACTTCGTACCGGGTCTCCAGATACGCAGTATTTT. Translating gives CASSLRTGSPDTQYF. Full variable domain (missing parts from reference TRBV18 and TRBJ2-3): NAGVMQNPRHLVRRRGQEARLRCSPMKGHSHVYWYRQLPEEGLKFMVYLQKENIIDESGMPKERFSAEFPKEGPSILRIQQVVRGDSAAYFCASSLRTGSPDTQYFGPGTRLTVL.

The rearrangement uses TRBV12-3 or TRBV12-4 and TRBJ2-3; D perhaps matches TRBD1 (6 bases). With 5 bases removed from V and 2 bases from J, the gap between germline ends came to 11 bases. There are 14 residues in the CDR3. The CDR3 protein is CASSHRVHTDTQYF. The CDR3 DNA follows: TGTGCCAGCAGTCACAGGGTCCACACAGATACGCAGTATTTT.